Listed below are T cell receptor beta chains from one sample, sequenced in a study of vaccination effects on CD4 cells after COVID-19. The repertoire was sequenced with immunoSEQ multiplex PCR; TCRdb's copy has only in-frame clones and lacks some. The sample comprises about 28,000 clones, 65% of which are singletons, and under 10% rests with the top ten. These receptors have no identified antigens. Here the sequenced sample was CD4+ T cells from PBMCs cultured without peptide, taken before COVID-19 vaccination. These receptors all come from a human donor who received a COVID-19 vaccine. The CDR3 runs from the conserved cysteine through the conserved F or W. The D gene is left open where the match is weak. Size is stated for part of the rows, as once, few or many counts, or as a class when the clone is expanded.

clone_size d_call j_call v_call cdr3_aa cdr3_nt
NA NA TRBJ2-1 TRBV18 CASSPEGRVQSRDGQFF TGTGCCAGCTCACCAGAAGGACGGGTCCAAAGTCGGGATGGGCAGTTCTTC
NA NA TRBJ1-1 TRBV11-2 CASSFVGEGTEAFF TGTGCCAGCAGCTTCGTTGGGGAGGGCACTGAAGCTTTCTTT
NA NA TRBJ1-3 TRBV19 CASRQQSSGNTIYF TGTGCCTCGCGGCAGCAGAGCTCTGGAAACACCATATATTTT
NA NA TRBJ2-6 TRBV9 CASSAYSGANVLTF TGTGCCAGCAGCGCGTACTCTGGGGCCAACGTCCTGACTTTC
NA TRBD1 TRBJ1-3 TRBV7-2 CASSQDRERNTIYF TGTGCCAGCAGCCAAGACAGGGAGAGAAACACCATATATTTT
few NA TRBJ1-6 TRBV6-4 CASREYGSAHNSPLHF TGTGCCAGCAGAGAATACGGATCCGCTCATAATTCACCCCTCCACTTT
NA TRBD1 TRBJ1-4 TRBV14 CASSPIRTGMEKLFF TGTGCCAGCAGCCCGATTAGGACAGGGATGGAAAAACTGTTTTTT
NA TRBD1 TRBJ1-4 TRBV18 CASSPPGQSNEKLFF TGTGCCAGCTCACCCCCGGGACAGTCTAATGAAAAACTGTTTTTT
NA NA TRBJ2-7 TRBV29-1 CSVSADSYEQYF TGCAGCGTTTCGGCGGACTCCTACGAGCAGTACTTC
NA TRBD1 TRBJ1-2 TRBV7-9 CASSLGGTAYGSYTF TGTGCCAGCAGCTTAGGAGGGACAGCCTATGGAAGCTACACCTTC
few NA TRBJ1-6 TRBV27 CASSSALPSPLHF TGTGCCAGCAGTTCAGCTCTGCCATCACCCCTCCACTTT
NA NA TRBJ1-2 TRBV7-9 CASSPRQSPYGYTF TGTGCCAGCAGCCCAAGACAGAGCCCCTATGGCTACACCTTC
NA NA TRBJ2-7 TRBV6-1 CASSEPGHAISSYEQYF TGTGCCAGCAGTGAACCGGGACACGCAATTAGCTCCTACGAGCAGTACTTC
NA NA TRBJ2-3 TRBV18 CASSPYRRLSTDTQYF TGTGCCAGCTCACCGTACAGGAGGTTGAGCACAGATACGCAGTATTTT
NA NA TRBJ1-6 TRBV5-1 CASSLEAENSPLHF TGCGCCAGCAGCTTGGAGGCAGAAAATTCACCCCTCCACTTT
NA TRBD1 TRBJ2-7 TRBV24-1 CATRDSLSYEQYF TGTGCGACCCGGGACAGCTTGTCCTACGAGCAGTACTTC
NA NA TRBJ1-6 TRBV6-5 CASTSGAQRALHF TGTGCCAGCACCTCAGGGGCGCAACGTGCCCTCCACTTT
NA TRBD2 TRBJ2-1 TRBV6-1 CASSEMIAGDEQFF TGTGCCAGCAGTGAAATGATAGCGGGAGATGAGCAGTTCTTC
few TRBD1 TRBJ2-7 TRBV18 CASSPGTGMRNEQYF TGTGCCAGCTCACCTGGGACAGGGATGAGGAACGAGCAGTACTTC
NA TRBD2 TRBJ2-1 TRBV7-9 CASSQGLVDEQFF TGTGCCAGCAGCCAAGGACTAGTTGATGAGCAGTTCTTC
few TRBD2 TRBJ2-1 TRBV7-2 CASSWEGFNEQFF TGTGCCAGCAGCTGGGAGGGATTCAATGAGCAGTTCTTC
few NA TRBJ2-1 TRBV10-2 CASSESLQIPYNEQFF TGCGCCAGCAGTGAGTCACTACAGATTCCCTACAATGAGCAGTTCTTC
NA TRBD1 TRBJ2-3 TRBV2 CASSQDRRTQYF TGTGCCAGCAGCCAGGACAGGCGAACGCAGTATTTT
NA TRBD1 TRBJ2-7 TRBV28 CASSFGDRETYEQYF TGTGCCAGCAGTTTTGGGGACAGGGAGACCTACGAGCAGTACTTC
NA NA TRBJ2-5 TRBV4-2 CASSQDKPQETQYF TGTGCCAGCAGCCAAGATAAGCCCCAAGAGACCCAGTACTTC
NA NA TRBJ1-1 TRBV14 CASSQVAGRTEAFF TGTGCCAGCAGCCAAGTGGCAGGGCGGACTGAAGCTTTCTTT
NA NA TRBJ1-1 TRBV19 CASRTLFQGEGPEAFF TGTGCCAGTAGGACACTATTCCAGGGTGAGGGGCCTGAAGCTTTCTTT
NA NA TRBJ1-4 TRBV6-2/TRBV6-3 CASSFSGIEKLFF TGTGCCAGCAGCTTCAGTGGAATTGAAAAACTGTTTTTT
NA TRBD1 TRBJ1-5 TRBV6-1 CASARERQGQPQHF TGTGCCAGCGCCAGGGAAAGACAGGGACAGCCCCAGCATTTT
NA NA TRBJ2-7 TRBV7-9 CASSLLTSPYEQYF TGTGCCAGCAGCTTATTAACTAGCCCCTACGAGCAGTACTTC
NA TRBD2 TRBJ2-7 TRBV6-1 CASSDASGSREQYF TGTGCCAGCAGTGATGCTAGCGGGAGTCGCGAGCAGTACTTC
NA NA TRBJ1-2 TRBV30 CAWTQGPYYGYTF TGTGCCTGGACGCAGGGACCCTACTATGGCTACACCTTC